This TCR beta chain comes out of a study of cytomegalovirus exposure and HLA in healthy donors. Study information: Assignment to the Caucasian-associated ancestry cluster applied to more than 75% of the approximately 400 genotyped donors. Study observations and caveats: Later analysis found that TCR beta chains associated with HLA were more clonally expanded than other, equally common chains. Common viral pathogens seemed, in a later analysis, to connect with several of the most significant clusters. Later on, an analysis tied 18,000 or so TCR beta sequences to HLA alleles at 0.05 false discovery rate.

With respect to this clone: Antigen specificity is unknown.

The junction had 5 bases not matched to a gene; V was cut back by 4 bases and J by 2 bases. Germline CDR1 KGHSH, CDR2 LQKENI. The CDR3 runs 15 residues. Both 60 Vbeta primers and 13 Jbeta primers went into the PCR. Repertoires were generated with immunoSEQ multiplex PCR, while TCRdb's copy carries only in-frame clones and drops some. The repertoire holds over 100,000 clones, roughly 70% seen once, with 0.85% to 0.9% in the top ten. The receptor was derived from a woman younger than 45 in good health and CMV-seronegative. This sequence joins TRBV18 and TRBJ2-7, with 10 nucleotides matching TRBD2. Sequences were obtained from PBMCs. The CDR3 bases are TGTGCCAGCTCACTCGGGACTAGCGAGACCTACGAGCAGTACTTC. The encoded protein is CASSLGTSETYEQYF.